The clone carrying this TCR beta chain was seen just once. What it binds is not known. A sample-barcoded 5' primer and a J-beta primer mix were used in a second PCR of about 7 to 11 cycles. Each CDR3 protein is one row after TCRdb ran MiXCR on the 5' RACE reads. The table includes about 780,000 distinct CDR3 sequences, roughly 24% detected once. This sample was taken from a study of blood T cells in healthy people across ages. Findings and caveats of the study: Diversity estimates from one million T cells were considered underestimates.

The CDR3 sequence is 15 residues long. Germline V lookup: CDR1 MNHEY, CDR2 SVGAGI. Trimming removed 2 bases at V and 7 bases at J, with 12 bases between. The data were also submitted as part of a second study, on T cells of mothers and their children.

This clonotype was sampled from a boy aged 5-17 years in good health. Sequences were obtained from blood. The chain links TRBV6-5 to TRBJ1-6; D is ambiguous. The CDR3 region is CASSYRVDPNSPLHF. CDR3 DNA: TGTGCCAGCAGTTACAGGGTCGACCCAAATTCACCCCTCCACTTT.